The sequence of this T cell receptor beta chain was determined in a study of graft-versus-host responses after intestinal transplantation. Study background: Isolated intestinal, liver-intestinal, or multivisceral transplants were what recipients had. Study observations and caveats: Association was observed between peak circulating GvH clone levels and early post-transplant HvG declines. Allografts of one patient group, those with graft-donor T cell macrochimerism, had high graft-versus-host to host-versus-graft clonal ratios. GvH clones were identified in recipient marrow, with some first appearing in ileum or blood.

TCRdb's table, derived via immunoSEQ multiplex PCR, lists solely in-frame clones and lacks some. The data show 15,000 to 20,000 clones, with approximately 80% seen just once and roughly 20% held by the top ten. Germline V gene sequence: CDR1 LGHNA, CDR2 YSLEER. Trimming pared 1 base from V and 9 bases from J, leaving 15 bases between. The CDR3 length is 14 residues. Graft-derived tissue was subjected to processing to liberate intraepithelial and lamina propria lymphocytes. This clone was observed a single time. Its antigen is currently unknown. The rearrangement links TRBV4-3 to TRBJ1-1; no definite D call. The source of this sequence is a human patient who received an intestinal transplant, so some T cells may come from the graft donor. The specimen comprised ileum tissue, sampled about 15 weeks after intestinal transplant. CDR3 region: CASSQVFFGGKAFF. In nucleotides, the CDR3 is TGCGCCAGCAGCCAAGTCTTCTTCGGAGGGAAAGCTTTCTTT.